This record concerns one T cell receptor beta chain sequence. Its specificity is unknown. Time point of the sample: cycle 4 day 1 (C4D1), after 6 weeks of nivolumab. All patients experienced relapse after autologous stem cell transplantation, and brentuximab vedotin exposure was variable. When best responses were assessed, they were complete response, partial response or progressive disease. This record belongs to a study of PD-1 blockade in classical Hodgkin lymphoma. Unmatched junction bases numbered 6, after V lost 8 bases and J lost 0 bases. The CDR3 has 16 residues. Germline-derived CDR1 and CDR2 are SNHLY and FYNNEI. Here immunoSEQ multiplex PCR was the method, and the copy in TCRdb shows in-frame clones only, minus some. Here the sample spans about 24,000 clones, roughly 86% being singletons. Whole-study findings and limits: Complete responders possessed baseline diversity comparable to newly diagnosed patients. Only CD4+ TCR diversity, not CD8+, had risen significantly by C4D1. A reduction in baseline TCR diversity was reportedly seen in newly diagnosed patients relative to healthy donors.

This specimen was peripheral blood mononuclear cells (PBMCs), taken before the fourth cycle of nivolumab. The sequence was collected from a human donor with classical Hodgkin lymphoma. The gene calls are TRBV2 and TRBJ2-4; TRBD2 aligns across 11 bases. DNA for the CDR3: TGTGCCAGCCAGACTAGCGGGACAAGAGCCAAAAACATTCAGTACTTC. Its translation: CASQTSGTRAKNIQYF.